The 10 T cell receptor beta chains listed next were all sequenced from one sample in a study of blood T cell repertoires in COVID-19. The assay was immunoSEQ multiplex PCR, and TCRdb's table has in-frame clones only and misses some. The sample lists about 220,000 clones, over 75% occurring once. The material sequenced was PBMCs or T cells enriched from blood (not recorded which). Receptors originate from an older woman who had recovered from COVID-19.

The chain has TRBV15 and TRBJ1-2, with 7 bases identical to TRBD1. Looked up from germline, CDR1 is LNHNV and CDR2 is YYDKDF (reference sequence). The CDR3 sequence is 15 residues long. The V and J ends lost 5 bases and 4 bases, in that order; junction bases with no gene match: 10. CDR3 amino acids: CATSWGQQVTYGYTF. The CDR3 coding sequence is TGTGCCACCAGCTGGGGACAGCAAGTGACCTATGGCTACACCTTC.

This clone was recorded only once. The chain recombines TRBV7-9 with TRBJ2-7; 9 positions match TRBD1. Germline V gives CDR1 SEHNR, CDR2 FQNEAQ (reference sequence). J gave up 5 bases and V 7 bases, and 3 bases lay outside the gene matches. The CDR3 is made up of 12 amino acids. CDR3 coding DNA: TGTGCCAGCATGACAGGGGGAAACGAGCAGTACTTC. It codes for CASMTGGNEQYF.

The genes are TRBV3-1 (or the pseudogene TRBV3-2) and TRBJ2-3, with D hard to call. CDR1 is LGHDT and CDR2 is YNNKEL in the germline V gene (reference sequence). Trimming cost V 5 bases and J 6 bases, with 12 bases left between them. The CDR3 consists of 13 residues. CDR3 loop: CASSSNNLDTQYF. CDR3 nucleotides: TGTGCCAGCAGCTCTAATAACCTTGATACGCAGTATTTT.

This clone has a single count. The CDR3 is CASGYQGSQPQHF. The CDR3 bases are TGTGCTAGTGGTTATCAGGGGAGTCAGCCCCAGCATTTT. This sequence joins TRBV12-5 and TRBJ1-5; weak D call: TRBD1 (6 bases). Deletions cut 4 bases from V and 6 bases from J, with 10 bases between. The germline gives CDR1 LGHNT, CDR2 FRNRAP. There are 13 residues in the CDR3.

V is TRBV19 and J is TRBJ1-2; 8 nucleotides line up with TRBD1. V trimming: 5 bases; J trimming: 5 bases; junction bases outside the gene matches: 7. This CDR3 spans 14 amino acids. Germline CDR1 reads LNHDA; CDR2 reads SQIVND (reference sequence). The CDR3 nucleotides are TGTGCCAGTAGTCCGGACAGGGAACTATATGGCTACACCTTC. It translates to CASSPDRELYGYTF.

This clone was seen a single time. The chain employs TRBV27 and TRBJ1-1; 8 bases line up with TRBD1. The CDR3 has 15 amino acids. Germline V gene lookup returns CDR1 MNHEY and CDR2 SMNVEV (reference sequence). The J segment lost 1 base and the V segment lost 3 bases, leaving 4 bases of the junction unmatched. The CDR3 DNA reads TGTGCCAGCAGTTTGCGGACAGGGCGGAACACTGAAGCTTTCTTT. This translates into CASSLRTGRNTEAFF.

The rearrangement joins TRBV7-2 to TRBJ1-3; D unresolved. The V and J ends lost 2 bases and 0 bases respectively, with 11 bases between them. In germline, CDR1 is SGHTA, CDR2 FQGNSA. The CDR3 covers 16 residues. The CDR3 coding sequence is TGTGCCAGCAGCTTATCACGAGGGAACTCTGGAAACACCATATATTTT. Translation: CASSLSRGNSGNTIYF.

DNA for the CDR3: TGTGCCAGCAGTGAAGGCCAGGGGCAAGATACGCAGTATTTT. The encoded protein is CASSEGQGQDTQYF. The chain uses TRBV2 and TRBJ2-3, with a tentative D call TRBD1 (6 bases). V was trimmed by 1 base and J by 5 bases, leaving 10 bases between them. The CDR3 spans 14 residues. CDR1 and CDR2 from the germline V gene are SNHLY and FYNNEI.

This clone showed up just a few times. The CDR3 DNA reads TGTGCCAGCAGCCCTTCAGTGTACTCCTACGAGCAGTACTTC. Translation gives CASSPSVYSYEQYF. V usage is TRBV16 and J usage is TRBJ2-7; D unresolved. Trimming removed 4 bases from V and 0 bases from J, with 10 bases in between. Germline-derived CDR1 and CDR2 are KGHSY and FQNENV. The CDR3 loop spans 14 amino acids.

The V and J genes are TRBV6-5 and TRBJ2-5, with D maybe TRBD1 (5 bases). The CDR3 covers 14 residues. V lost 2 bases and J lost 5, with 12 bases in between. Germline V gene lookup returns CDR1 MNHEY and CDR2 SVGAGI. CDR3 in DNA: TGTGCCAGCAGTTACCTTGACAGTGGGGAGACCCAGTACTTC. This gives the protein CASSYLDSGETQYF.